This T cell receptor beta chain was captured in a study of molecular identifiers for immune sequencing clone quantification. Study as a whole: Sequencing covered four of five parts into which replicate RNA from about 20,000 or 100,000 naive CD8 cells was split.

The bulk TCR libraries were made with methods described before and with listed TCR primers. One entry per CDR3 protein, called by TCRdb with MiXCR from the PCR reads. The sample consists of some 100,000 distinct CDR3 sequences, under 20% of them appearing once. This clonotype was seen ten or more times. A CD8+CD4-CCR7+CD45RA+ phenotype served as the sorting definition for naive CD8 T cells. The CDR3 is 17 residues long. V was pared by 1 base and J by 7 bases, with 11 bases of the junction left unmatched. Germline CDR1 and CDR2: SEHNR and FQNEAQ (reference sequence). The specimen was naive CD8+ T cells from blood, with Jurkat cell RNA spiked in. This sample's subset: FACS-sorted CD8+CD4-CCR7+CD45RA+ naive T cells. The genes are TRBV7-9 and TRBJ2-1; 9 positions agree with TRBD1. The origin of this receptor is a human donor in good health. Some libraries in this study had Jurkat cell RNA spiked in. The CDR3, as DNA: TGTGCCAGCAGCTTAGATGTGCGGACAGGGGATTGGAATGAGCAGTTCTTC. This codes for CASSLDVRTGDWNEQFF.